These 7 T cell receptor beta chains share one sample of origin, sequenced in a study of T-cell reconstitution after alpha-beta-depleted transplantation in children. During its preparation, the TCRbeta library received unique molecular identifiers. One entry per CDR3 protein results from TCRdb running MiXCR on the PCR reads. The table shows 500,000 to 650,000 distinct CDR3 sequences, with over 10% occurring only once. The material sequenced was PBMCs, mostly from graft donor cells, taken 180 days after TCRalphabeta/CD19-depleted stem cell transplant. Source of these receptors: a female patient aged 2-10 years who had a stem cell transplant for aplastic anemia, so the T cells may come from the graft donor.

This rearrangement joins TRBV15 to TRBJ2-7; TRBD2 aligns across 12 bases. This CDR3 has 16 residues. Germline trimming cut 5 bases from V and 1 base from J; bases unmatched to any gene: 6. CDR1 is LNHNV and CDR2 is YYDKDF in the germline V gene (reference sequence). The CDR3: CATSSMTSGRSYEQYF. The CDR3 DNA is TGTGCCACCAGCTCAATGACTAGCGGGAGATCCTACGAGCAGTACTTC.

The chain has TRBV5-1 and TRBJ1-1; 7 positions match TRBD1. Losses at the gene ends were 4 bases for V and 4 bases for J; bases not matched to a gene: 10. This CDR3 spans 15 amino acids. Germline CDR1 SGHRS, CDR2 YFSETQ. The CDR3 DNA is TGCGCCAGCAGCCCGGGGGCAGGGGGGGCCACTGAAGCTTTCTTT. Its protein product is CASSPGAGGATEAFF.

V and J are TRBV2 and TRBJ2-2; the D is unclear. The CDR3 sequence is 14 residues long. V was shortened by 7 bases and J by 4 bases, with 13 bases between the two germline ends. Germline values: CDR1 SNHLY, CDR2 FYNNEI. The CDR3 here is CASTLMDATGELFF. In nucleotides, the CDR3 is TGTGCCAGCACCCTCATGGACGCCACCGGGGAGCTGTTTTTT. Full variable domain (rest looked up from reference TRBV2 and TRBJ2-2): EPEVTQTPSHQVTQMGQEVILRCVPISNHLYFYWYRQILGQKVEFLVSFYNNEISEKSEIFDDQFSVERPDGSNFTLKIRSTKLEDSAMYFCASTLMDATGELFFGEGSRLTVL.

V gene TRBV15 combines with J gene TRBJ1-5; the D is unclear. Trimming left V 0 bases short and J 7 bases short, with 7 bases between. The CDR3 totals 13 residues. From germline, CDR1 is LNHNV and CDR2 YYDKDF (reference sequence). CDR3 loop: CATSRDIPQPQHF. CDR3 DNA: TGTGCCACCAGCAGAGATATCCCCCAGCCCCAGCATTTT.

This clonotype came up a few times. The V gene is TRBV5-5, the J gene TRBJ2-1; D possibly matches TRBD1 or TRBD2 (7 bases each). This CDR3 has 16 amino acids. Trimming removed 3 bases from V and 3 bases from J, with 16 bases in between. Germline assignment: CDR1 SGHKS and CDR2 YYEKEE (reference sequence). The CDR3 region has the DNA TGTGCCAGCAGCTGGGGGGACAGCGGGAACTACAATGAGCAGTTCTTC. It specifies CASSWGDSGNYNEQFF.

The V gene is TRBV7-2, the J gene TRBJ1-2; 12 bases are shared with TRBD1. This CDR3 has 16 amino acids. The junction had 3 bases not matched to a gene; V was cut back by 3 bases and J by 1 base. Germline loops: CDR1 SGHTA, CDR2 FQGNSA. The chain's CDR3 is CASSLGQGASNYGYTF. CDR3 in DNA: TGTGCCAGCAGCTTGGGACAGGGGGCGAGTAACTATGGCTACACCTTC.

This clonotype came up many times. The chain employs TRBV12-3 or TRBV12-4 and TRBJ2-5; 7 positions match TRBD1. The V gene end was trimmed by 5 bases and the J gene end by 0 bases; junction bases not matched to a gene: 9. The CDR3 contains 16 residues. The CDR3 coding sequence is TGTGCCAGCAGTCCGCCGGGACAGCGGTACCAAGAGACCCAGTACTTC. Protein sequence: CASSPPGQRYQETQYF.